This is a list of T cell receptor beta chains from one sample in a study of response to subunit inactivated influenza vaccine. TCRdb used MiXCR to reprocess the RT-PCR reads, holding one entry per CDR3 protein. The sample lists roughly 700,000 distinct CDR3 sequences, approximately 14% occurring once. Material: PBMCs from blood, obtained around two weeks before vaccination. These receptors were collected from a man aged 50-59 years who received an inactivated influenza vaccine. Both conserved end residues are part of each CDR3. D genes are given only for firm matches. For some rows the clone size is stated as once, few or many, or as a class when expanded; others skip it.

TRBJ2-2 few TRBV7-2 TRBD2 CASSTTSRRGELFF TGTGCCAGCAGCACGACTAGCCGGAGAGGGGAGCTGTTTTTT
TRBJ2-1 few TRBV20-1 TRBD2 CSASRGAYNEQFF TGCAGTGCTAGTCGGGGGGCCTACAATGAGCAGTTCTTC
TRBJ2-6 few TRBV27 NA CASSPRDGLLSGANVLTF TGTGCCAGCAGTCCCCGGGACGGCTTACTTTCTGGGGCCAACGTCCTGACTTTC
TRBJ2-2 few TRBV18 TRBD1 CASSPRARGRTGELFF TGTGCCAGCTCACCACGAGCCAGGGGGCGCACCGGGGAGCTGTTTTTT
TRBJ2-1 few TRBV5-6 TRBD2 CASSSAGLAGGRNEQFF TGTGCCAGCAGCTCCGCCGGACTAGCGGGAGGAAGAAATGAGCAGTTCTTC
TRBJ2-1 NA TRBV28 NA CASSPPQTYNEQFF TGTGCCAGCAGCCCTCCCCAGACCTACAATGAGCAGTTCTTC
TRBJ2-7 many TRBV20-1 TRBD2 CSARDGVSGRYEQYF TGCAGTGCTAGAGATGGGGTTAGCGGGAGGTACGAGCAGTACTTC
TRBJ1-2 few TRBV12-3/TRBV12-4 TRBD1 CASSLRDSPTF TGTGCCAGCAGTCTCCGGGACAGCCCCACCTTC
TRBJ1-2 NA TRBV20-1 NA CSAPPPGAQYGYTF TGCAGTGCTCCGCCCCCGGGGGCGCAGTATGGCTACACCTTC
TRBJ2-7 few TRBV12-3/TRBV12-4 NA CASSFSSAYEQYF TGTGCCAGCAGTTTCTCCAGCGCCTACGAGCAGTACTTC
TRBJ2-1 few TRBV11-2 TRBD2 CASSQTLAVNSYNEQFF TGTGCCAGCAGCCAAACACTAGCGGTAAACTCCTACAATGAGCAGTTCTTC
TRBJ2-7 few TRBV3-1 NA CASSQRFVEQYF TGTGCCAGCAGCCAAAGATTCGTCGAGCAGTACTTC
TRBJ1-2 NA TRBV11-2 NA CASSLDLKGYGYTF TGTGCCAGCAGCTTAGATCTGAAAGGTTATGGCTACACCTTC
TRBJ1-5 few TRBV6-1 NA CASSEEWGRAQHF TGTGCCAGCAGTGAAGAATGGGGCAGGGCCCAGCATTTT
TRBJ1-2 NA TRBV4-2 NA CASSQASGDGYTF TGTGCCAGCAGCCAAGCTTCAGGGGATGGCTACACCTTC
TRBJ1-1 NA TRBV5-1 NA CASSGGGFGTEAFF TGCGCCAGCAGCGGCGGGGGGTTCGGCACTGAAGCTTTCTTT
TRBJ2-2 few TRBV5-1 NA CASSLERGTTGELFF TGCGCCAGCAGCTTGGAACGGGGGACCACCGGGGAGCTGTTTTTT
TRBJ2-6 few TRBV6-5 TRBD2 CASSYSQRGSGANVLTF TGTGCCAGCAGTTACTCCCAGCGGGGCTCTGGGGCCAACGTCCTGACTTTC
TRBJ2-1 many TRBV30 NA CAWNHYNEQFF TGTGCCTGGAACCATTACAATGAGCAGTTCTTC
TRBJ2-1 NA TRBV6-2/TRBV6-3 TRBD2 CASTYTSGGSNEQFF TGTGCCAGTACCTACACTAGCGGGGGTTCCAATGAGCAGTTCTTC
TRBJ2-1 NA TRBV7-2 TRBD2 CASSAGREYNEQFF TGTGCCAGCAGTGCCGGGAGGGAATACAATGAGCAGTTCTTC
TRBJ2-2 once TRBV20-1 NA CCARDAGGPNTGELFF TGCTGTGCTAGAGATGCCGGGGGCCCGAACACCGGGGAGCTGTTTTTT
TRBJ2-7 few TRBV28 NA CASRGRVYEQYF TGTGCCAGCAGGGGCAGGGTTTACGAGCAGTACTTC
TRBJ2-5 NA TRBV15 NA CATSDVGGQETQYF TGTGCCACCAGCGACGTGGGGGGCCAAGAGACCCAGTACTTC
TRBJ2-1 NA TRBV12-3/TRBV12-4 NA CASSFRQGPNRNEQFF TGTGCCAGCAGTTTTCGTCAGGGGCCGAATAGAAATGAGCAGTTCTTC
TRBJ2-7 few TRBV29-1 TRBD2 CSVGFLAGTSYEQYF TGCAGCGTTGGATTCCTAGCGGGAACCTCCTACGAGCAGTACTTC
TRBJ1-1 NA TRBV11-1 NA CASSPQLVGWYTEAFF TGTGCCAGCAGCCCCCAGTTAGTGGGGTGGTACACTGAAGCTTTCTTT
TRBJ1-5 NA TRBV12-3/TRBV12-4 NA CASSFGDSNQPQHF TGTGCCAGCAGTTTTGGGGATAGCAATCAGCCCCAGCATTTT